The T cell receptor beta chain described here comes from a study of esophageal squamous cell carcinoma under preoperative chemotherapy. Germline assignment: CDR1 WNHNN and CDR2 SYGVQD (reference sequence). This CDR3 is built from 12 residues. V was cut by 8 bases and J by 1 base, with 7 bases left in between. TCRdb recomputed calls from the PCR reads with MiXCR, one row per CDR3 protein. Of 9,500 to 11,000 distinct CDR3 sequences in the sample, 63% are singletons; the top ten hold less than 35%. Time point indicated: after preoperative PTX-NDP chemotherapy. The clonotype was recovered from a human donor with esophageal squamous cell carcinoma. The donor label of this sample is uncertain. This specimen was taken from a patient given preoperative chemotherapy. The chain combines TRBV10-1 with TRBJ2-3; D may be TRBD2 (6 bases). DNA for the CDR3: TGCGCCAGCGGGGAGGGCACAGATACGCAGTATTTT. This gives the protein CASGEGTDTQYF.